The entry below describes one T cell receptor beta chain. Sequenced by immunoSEQ multiplex PCR; TCRdb stores in-frame clones only, minus some. The sample includes 150,000 to 200,000 clones, about 90% of them seen just once. Germline V CDR1 and CDR2: SGHRS, YFSETQ. V lost 5 bases to trimming and J lost 5 bases; unmatched junction nucleotides: 8. This CDR3 spans 15 amino acids. These data belong to a study of blood T cell repertoires in COVID-19. Study members were between about 18 and 100 years old and lived in fewer than 30 US regions. J is TRBJ2-1 and V is TRBV5-1, with 9 bases that match TRBD2. The sample comprised PBMCs or T cells enriched from blood (not recorded which). The receptor was derived from a human donor with acute COVID-19. The donor label of this sample is uncertain. CDR3 in amino acids: CASRPTSGLNNEQFF. For the CDR3, the DNA is TGCGCCAGCAGGCCGACTAGCGGACTTAACAATGAGCAGTTCTTC.